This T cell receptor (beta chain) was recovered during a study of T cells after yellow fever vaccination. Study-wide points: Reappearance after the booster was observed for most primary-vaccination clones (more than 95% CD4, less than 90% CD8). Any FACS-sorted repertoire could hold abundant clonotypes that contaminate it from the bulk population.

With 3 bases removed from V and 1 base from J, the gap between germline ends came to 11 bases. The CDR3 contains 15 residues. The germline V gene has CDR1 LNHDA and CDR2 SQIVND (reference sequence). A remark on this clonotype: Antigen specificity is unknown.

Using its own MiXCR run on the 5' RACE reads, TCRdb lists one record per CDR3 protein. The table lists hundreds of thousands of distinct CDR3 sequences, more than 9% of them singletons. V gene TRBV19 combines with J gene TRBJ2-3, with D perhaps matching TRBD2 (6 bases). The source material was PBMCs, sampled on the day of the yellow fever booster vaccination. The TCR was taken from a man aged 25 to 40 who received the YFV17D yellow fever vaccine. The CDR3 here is CASSIQRVGTDTQYF. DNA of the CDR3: TGTGCCAGTAGTATCCAGCGGGTGGGCACAGATACGCAGTATTTT. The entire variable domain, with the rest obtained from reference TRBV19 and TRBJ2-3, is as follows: DGGITQSPKYLFRKEGQNVTLSCEQNLNHDAMYWYRQDPGQGLRLIYYSQIVNDFQKGDIAEGYSVSREKKESFPLTVTSAQKNPTAFYLCASSIQRVGTDTQYFGPGTRLTVL.